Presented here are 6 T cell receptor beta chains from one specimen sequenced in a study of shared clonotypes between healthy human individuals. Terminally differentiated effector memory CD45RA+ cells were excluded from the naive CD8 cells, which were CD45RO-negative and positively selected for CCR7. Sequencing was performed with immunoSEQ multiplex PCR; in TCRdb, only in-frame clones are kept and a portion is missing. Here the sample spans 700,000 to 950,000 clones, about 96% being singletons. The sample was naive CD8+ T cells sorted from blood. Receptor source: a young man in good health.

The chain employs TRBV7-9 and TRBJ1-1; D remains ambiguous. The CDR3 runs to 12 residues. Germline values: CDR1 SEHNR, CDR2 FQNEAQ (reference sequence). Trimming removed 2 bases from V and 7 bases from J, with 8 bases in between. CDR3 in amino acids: CASSLSGNEAFF. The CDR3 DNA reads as TGTGCCAGCAGCTTATCCGGGAATGAAGCTTTCTTT.

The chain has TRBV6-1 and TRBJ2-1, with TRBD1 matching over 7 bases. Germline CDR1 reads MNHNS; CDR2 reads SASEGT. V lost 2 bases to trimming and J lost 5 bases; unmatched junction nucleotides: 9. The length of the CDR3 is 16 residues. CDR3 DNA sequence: TGTGCCAGCAGTGAATGGTGGGACAGTTTGGACAATGAGCAGTTCTTC. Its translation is CASSEWWDSLDNEQFF.

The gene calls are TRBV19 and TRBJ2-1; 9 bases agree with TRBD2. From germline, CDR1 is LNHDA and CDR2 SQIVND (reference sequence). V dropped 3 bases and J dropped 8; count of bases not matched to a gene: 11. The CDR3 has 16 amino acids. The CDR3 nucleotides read TGTGCCAGTAGTATCTGGGCTAGCGGGATTTCGGATGAGCAGTTCTTC. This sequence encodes CASSIWASGISDEQFF.

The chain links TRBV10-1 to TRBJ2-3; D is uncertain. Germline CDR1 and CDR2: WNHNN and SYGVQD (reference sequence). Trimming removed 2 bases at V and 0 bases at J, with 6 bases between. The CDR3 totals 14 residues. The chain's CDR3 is CASSEGVSTDTQYF. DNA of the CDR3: TGCGCCAGCAGTGAGGGGGTAAGCACAGATACGCAGTATTTT.

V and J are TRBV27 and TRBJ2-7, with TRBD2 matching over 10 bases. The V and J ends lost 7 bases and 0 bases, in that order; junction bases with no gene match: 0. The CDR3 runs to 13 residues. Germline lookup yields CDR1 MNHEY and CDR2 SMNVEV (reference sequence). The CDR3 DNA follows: TGTGCCAGCACTAGCGGGAGCTCCTACGAGCAGTACTTC. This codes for CASTSGSSYEQYF.

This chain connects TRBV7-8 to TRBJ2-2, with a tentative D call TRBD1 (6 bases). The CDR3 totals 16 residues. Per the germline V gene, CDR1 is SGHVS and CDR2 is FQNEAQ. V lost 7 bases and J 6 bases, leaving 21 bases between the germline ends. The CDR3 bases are TGTGCCAGCACCTTCGGCAGGGGAAGTTCGGCCGGGGAGCTGTTTTTT. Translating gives CASTFGRGSSAGELFF.